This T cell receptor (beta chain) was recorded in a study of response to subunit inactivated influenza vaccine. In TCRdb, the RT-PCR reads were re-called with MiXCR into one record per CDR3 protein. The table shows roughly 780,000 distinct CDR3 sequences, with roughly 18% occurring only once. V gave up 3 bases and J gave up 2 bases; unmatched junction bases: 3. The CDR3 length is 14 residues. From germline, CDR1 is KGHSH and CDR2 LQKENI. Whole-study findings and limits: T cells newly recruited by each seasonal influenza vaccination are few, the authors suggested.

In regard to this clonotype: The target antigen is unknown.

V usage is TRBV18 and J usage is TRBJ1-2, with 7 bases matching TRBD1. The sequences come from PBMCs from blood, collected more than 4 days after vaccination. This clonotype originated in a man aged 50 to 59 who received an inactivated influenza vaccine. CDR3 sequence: CASSPDRNNYGYTF. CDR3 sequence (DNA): TGTGCCAGCTCACCGGACAGGAACAACTATGGCTACACCTTC.